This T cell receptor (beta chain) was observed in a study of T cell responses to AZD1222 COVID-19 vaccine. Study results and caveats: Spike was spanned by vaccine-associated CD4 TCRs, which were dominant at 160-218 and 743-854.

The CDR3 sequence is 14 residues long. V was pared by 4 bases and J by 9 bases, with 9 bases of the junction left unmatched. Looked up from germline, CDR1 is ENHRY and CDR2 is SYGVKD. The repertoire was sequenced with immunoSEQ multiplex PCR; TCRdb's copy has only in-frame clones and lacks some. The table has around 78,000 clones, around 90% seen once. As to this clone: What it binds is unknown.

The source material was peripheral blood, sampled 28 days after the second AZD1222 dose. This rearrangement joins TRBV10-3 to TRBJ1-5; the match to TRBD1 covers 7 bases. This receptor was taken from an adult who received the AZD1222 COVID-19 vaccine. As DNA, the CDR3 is TGTGCCATCAGTGTAGACAGGGCCCGAGGGCCCCAGCATTTT. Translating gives CAISVDRARGPQHF.